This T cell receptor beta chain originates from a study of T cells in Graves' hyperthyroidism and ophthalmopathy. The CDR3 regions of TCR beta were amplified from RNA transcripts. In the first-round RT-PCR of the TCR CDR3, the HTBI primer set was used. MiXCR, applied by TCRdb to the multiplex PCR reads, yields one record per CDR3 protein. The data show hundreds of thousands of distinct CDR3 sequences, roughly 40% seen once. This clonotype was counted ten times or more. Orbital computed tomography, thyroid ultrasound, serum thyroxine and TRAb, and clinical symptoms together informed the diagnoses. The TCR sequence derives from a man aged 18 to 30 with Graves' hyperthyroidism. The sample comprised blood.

As DNA, the CDR3 is TGTGCCAGCAGCGGTTGGACCTACGAGCAGTACTTC. It yields the protein CASSGWTYEQYF. The V call is TRBV7-9, the J call TRBJ2-7; D is uncertain. Germline V lookup: CDR1 SEHNR, CDR2 FQNEAQ (reference sequence). The length of the CDR3 is 12 residues. Trimming took off 5 bases at V and 2 bases at J, with 7 bases between the two ends.